Given below is one T cell receptor (beta chain) in context. The sample originates from a study of blood T cell repertoires in COVID-19. At the level of the study: Researchers got acute and convalescent COVID-19 samples from the United States, Italy and Spain.

V lost 6 bases and J lost 3, with 17 bases in between. Germline CDR1 and CDR2: SGHAT and FQNNGV. This CDR3 comprises 15 residues. As handled by the study authors: Nucleated cell number was recorded as an estimate derived from reference gene primer amplification. Only in-frame clones appear in the TCRdb table, and some are missing; sequencing was by immunoSEQ multiplex PCR. V and J calls and clone size are those listed in that table; D and trimming were worked out from the DNA. The data contain around 260,000 clones, around 84% of them singletons. The chain uses TRBV11-2 and TRBJ2-5; TRBD2 might be the D (7 bases). Sequenced material: peripheral blood. The sequence derives from a woman aged 60 to 75 with COVID-19, enrolled during active disease. CDR3 sequence reads: CASRPRGAGEETQYF. In DNA, the CDR3 is TGTGCCAGCAGACCTCGGGGGGCGGGTGAAGAGACCCAGTACTTC.